This TCR beta chain comes out of a study of shared clonotypes between healthy human individuals. The protocol was immunoSEQ multiplex PCR, while the TCRdb copy is restricted to in-frame clones and leaves out a portion. The table lists under 600,000 clones, approximately 97% of them singletons. This sequence originates from a woman aged 30 to 39 in good health. The sequenced material came from naive CD4+ T cells sorted from blood. The subset: CD45RA+ positively selected.

In DNA, the CDR3 is TGTGCCAGCAGTTGGGGGGGCACAGGGGCTGGGGGAGCCCAGCATTTT. Translated: CASSWGGTGAGGAQHF. The chain is built from TRBV28 and TRBJ1-5, with TRBD1 matching over 7 bases. The CDR3 is 16 residues long. V was clipped by 4 bases and J by 11 bases; unmatched bases: 17. Germline V gives CDR1 MDHEN, CDR2 SYDVKM.